The present T cell receptor beta chain was sequenced within a study of blood T cells in healthy people across ages. Study observations and caveats: Naive CD4+ cells and diversity were both higher in long-lived donors than in aged donors. Bulk PBMC profiling left naive and antigen-experienced comparisons inconclusive.

There are many counts of this clonotype. The target antigen is unknown. PCR was performed a second time for 7 to 11 cycles using a sample-barcoded 5' primer and a J-beta primer mix. TCRdb processed the 5' RACE reads anew with MiXCR; each CDR3 protein has one entry. Among roughly 790,000 distinct CDR3 sequences listed, roughly 45% were seen once. Trimming took off 3 bases at V and 3 bases at J, with 7 bases between the two ends. The CDR3 contains 13 residues. This chain uses TRBV12-3 or TRBV12-4 with TRBJ2-3; D unclear. This receptor was identified in a woman in her sixties in good health. The sample comprised blood. Written as DNA, the CDR3 is TGTGCCAGCAGTTTCATACAAACAGATACGCAGTATTTT. It encodes CASSFIQTDTQYF.